The TCR beta chain under discussion was sequenced for a study of blood T cell repertoires in COVID-19. Study-wide background: Samples came from the United States, Italy and Spain, spanning acute and convalescent COVID-19. Sources were T cells, B-cell-depleted T cells, or PBMCs; the material itself was cDNA or gDNA.

The ends were cut back, 0 bases at V and 2 bases at J, with 2 bases in the middle. The CDR3 spans 12 residues. Germline V CDR1 and CDR2: SGHNT, YYREEE (reference sequence). Original methodology: Nucleated cell number was recorded as an estimate derived from reference gene primer amplification. Profiled with immunoSEQ multiplex PCR; TCRdb holds only in-frame clones, not every one. Clonal size and the V and J genes are those of that table, whereas D and trimming came from the DNA. The sample shows about 44,000 clones, approximately 89% of them seen only once. The V and J genes are TRBV5-4 and TRBJ1-1; D uncertain. The sequencing input was peripheral blood. The receptor comes from a middle-aged woman with acute or convalescent COVID-19. CDR3 DNA: TGTGCCAGCAGCTTGGCAAACACTGAAGCTTTCTTT. The encoded protein is CASSLANTEAFF.